These 22 T cell receptor beta chains came from one sample sequenced in a study of blood T cells in healthy people across ages. Primed by a sample-barcoded 5' primer and a J-beta primer mix, a second PCR proceeded for about 6 to 11 cycles. TCRdb fed the 5' RACE reads into MiXCR, producing one record per CDR3 protein. The table has around 1,600,000 distinct CDR3 sequences, approximately 43% seen once. Sequencing input: blood. These TCRs come from a woman aged 18-29 years in good health.

The rearrangement links TRBV7-2 to TRBJ2-3; D is possibly TRBD2 (6 bases). CDR1 and CDR2 from the germline V gene are SGHTA and FQGNSA. The CDR3 has 15 amino acids. V lost 3 bases, J lost 0 bases, and 10 bases lay in between. CDR3 bases: TGTGCCAGCAGCTTTCAAGCGGGTAGCACAGATACGCAGTATTTT. Amino acid sequence: CASSFQAGSTDTQYF. The full variable domain, completed using reference TRBV7-2 and TRBJ2-3, is GAGVSQSPSNKVTEKGKDVELRCDPISGHTALYWYRQSLGQGLEFLIYFQGNSAPDKSGLPSDRFSAERTGGSVSTLTIQRTQQEDSAVYLCASSFQAGSTDTQYFGPGTRLTVL.

There are a few counts of this clonotype. V gene TRBV6-2 or TRBV6-3 combines with J gene TRBJ2-1; D is possibly TRBD2 (5 bases). The better agreement between TRBJ2-7 and the DNA end casts doubt on the J call. Germline V gene sequence: CDR1 MNHEY, CDR2 SVGEGT. This CDR3 has 14 residues. CDR3 in amino acids: CASSYGGSYNEQYF. The CDR3 region has the DNA TGTGCCAGCAGTTACGGCGGGTCTTACAATGAGCAGTACTTC.

This sequence joins TRBV6-2 or TRBV6-3 and TRBJ2-3, with TRBD2 matching 7 bases. V dropped 5 bases and J dropped 2; count of bases not matched to a gene: 10. The CDR3 is 16 amino acids. The germline CDR1 and CDR2 sequences are MNHEY and SVGEGT. The CDR3 region has the DNA TGTGCCAGCAGTCTACTAGCGCTCCCGAACACAGATACGCAGTATTTT. This translates into CASSLLALPNTDTQYF.

This clonotype appeared a few times. This chain connects TRBV2 to TRBJ2-1, with D perhaps matching TRBD2 (5 bases). Looked up from germline, CDR1 is SNHLY and CDR2 is FYNNEI. V was shortened by 6 bases and J by 8 bases, with 20 bases between the two germline ends. The CDR3 runs 15 residues. The CDR3: CASSPPGLASDEQFF. In DNA form, the CDR3 reads TGTGCCAGCAGCCCCCCCGGACTCGCGAGCGATGAGCAGTTCTTC. Full variable domain (remainder filled in from reference TRBV2 and TRBJ2-1): EPEVTQTPSHQVTQMGQEVILRCVPISNHLYFYWYRQILGQKVEFLVSFYNNEISEKSEIFDDQFSVERPDGSNFTLKIRSTKLEDSAMYFCASSPPGLASDEQFFGPGTRLTVL.

This clonotype has just a few counts. The CDR3 loop is CASSLSVGGNNEQFF. As DNA, the CDR3 is TGCGCCAGCAGCTTGTCAGTCGGAGGCAACAATGAGCAGTTCTTC. J is TRBJ2-1 and V is TRBV5-1, with D possibly being TRBD2 (5 bases). V lost 1 base, J lost 5 bases, and 13 bases lay in between. CDR1 SGHRS and CDR2 YFSETQ come from the germline V gene. The CDR3 totals 15 residues. Supplemented by reference TRBV5-1 and TRBJ2-1, the full variable domain reads KAGVTQTPRYLIKTRGQQVTLSCSPISGHRSVSWYQQTPGQGLQFLFEYFSETQRNKGNFPGRFSGRQFSNSRSEMNVSTLELGDSALYLCASSLSVGGNNEQFFGPGTRLTVL.

The chain recombines TRBV20-1 with TRBJ1-5; 8 bases are a match to TRBD1. With V trimmed by 6 bases and J by 7 bases, 11 bases remained unmatched. Germline V gene sequence: CDR1 DFQATT, CDR2 SNEGSKA (reference sequence). The CDR3 sequence is 14 residues long. This CDR3 reads CSAGTGQGGQPQHF. For the CDR3, the DNA is TGCAGTGCCGGGACTGGACAGGGCGGCCAGCCCCAGCATTTT.

This clonotype showed up just a few times. The chain couples TRBV16 to TRBJ2-7; D tentatively reads TRBD1 or TRBD2 (5 bases each). Germline V CDR1 and CDR2: KGHSY, FQNENV. CDR3 length: 14 amino acids. Deletions cut 3 bases from V and 4 bases from J, with 13 bases between. CDR3 nucleotides: TGTGCCAGCAGCCAGGGGGTTGGACAATACGAGCAGTACTTC. Its translation is CASSQGVGQYEQYF.

This clonotype appeared a single time. This chain joins TRBV20-1 and TRBJ2-7; D tentatively fits TRBD1 or TRBD2 (5 bases each). The CDR3 length is 15 residues. CDR1 DFQATT and CDR2 SNEGSKA come from the germline V gene (reference sequence). The germline V and J ends were trimmed by 3 bases and 0 bases, with 15 bases remaining between them. The CDR3 region is CSARLGPPSSYEQYF. The DNA for the CDR3 is TGCAGTGCTAGGCTGGGACCTCCGAGCTCCTACGAGCAGTACTTC.

The chain employs TRBV5-1 and TRBJ2-7; 11 nucleotides agree with TRBD1. The CDR3 contains 16 residues. CDR1 is SGHRS and CDR2 is YFSETQ in the germline V gene. V was clipped by 4 bases and J by 4 bases; unmatched bases: 10. The CDR3 coding sequence is TGCGCCAGCAGCCCGATCTCGGGACAGGGGGGTTACGAGCAGTACTTC. Amino acids: CASSPISGQGGYEQYF.

The rearrangement uses TRBV30 and TRBJ2-4, with D possibly being TRBD1 (6 bases). The DNA end favors TRBJ2-7, so the J call may be wrong. Germline V gives CDR1 GTSNPN, CDR2 SVGIG (reference sequence). The CDR3 sequence is 11 residues long. The CDR3, as DNA: TGTGCCTGGACCTACAGGGCCGAGCAGTACTTC. Translated: CAWTYRAEQYF.

At least ten counts were recorded for this clonotype. This chain uses TRBV5-1 with TRBJ2-1; tentative D call: TRBD1 (6 bases). Germline V gene lookup returns CDR1 SGHRS and CDR2 YFSETQ. Trimming removed 4 bases at V and 8 bases at J, with 16 bases between. This CDR3 contains 14 residues. CDR3 sequence: CASSVIQGTDEQFF. CDR3 DNA: TGCGCCAGCAGCGTAATCCAGGGGACCGATGAGCAGTTCTTC.

The chain carries TRBV6-2 or TRBV6-3 and TRBJ2-3, with D tentatively TRBD2 (5 bases). Germline CDR1 and CDR2: MNHEY and SVGEGT. V was cut by 1 base and J by 2 bases, with 22 bases left in between. The CDR3 has 19 amino acids. CDR3 DNA sequence: TGTGCCAGCAGTTACTTTCTGGCAGGAGCGGCGACCAACACAGATACGCAGTATTTT. Its translation is CASSYFLAGAATNTDTQYF.

This clonotype was counted a few times. This rearrangement joins TRBV10-3 to TRBJ1-1, with 9 bases identical to TRBD1. V lost 6 bases and J lost 1; bases outside the gene matches: 6. There are 15 residues in the CDR3. Germline V gene lookup returns CDR1 ENHRY and CDR2 SYGVKD. CDR3 loop: CAIRRTGVGNTEAFF. The CDR3 DNA sequence: TGTGCCATCAGGCGGACAGGGGTGGGGAACACTGAAGCTTTCTTT.

This rearrangement joins TRBV12-3 or TRBV12-4 to TRBJ1-6; TRBD1 aligns across 7 bases. V dropped 6 bases and J dropped 0; count of bases not matched to a gene: 5. The CDR3 has 16 amino acids. The CDR3: CASRRDSLSYNSPLHF. CDR3 sequence (DNA): TGTGCCAGCAGAAGGGACAGCCTCTCCTATAATTCACCCCTCCACTTT.

The chain joins TRBV27 to TRBJ1-2; 7 bases align to TRBD1. Unmatched junction bases numbered 12, after V lost 6 bases and J lost 2 bases. The CDR3 extends over 16 amino acids. The V gene's germline CDR1 is MNHEY and CDR2 SMNVEV (reference sequence). The CDR3 coding sequence is TGTGCCAGCAGACCCCGACAGGGAAGATGGAACTATGGCTACACCTTC. This translates into CASRPRQGRWNYGYTF.

This clonotype has a handful of counts. The gene calls are TRBV6-5 and TRBJ2-5; D remains ambiguous. The CDR3 runs to 14 residues. Germline CDR1 reads MNHEY; CDR2 reads SVGAGI. Trimming stripped 8 bases from V and 4 bases from J, with 17 bases between. Here the CDR3 reads CASAPSLSSETQYF. The CDR3 DNA follows: TGTGCCAGCGCCCCGTCACTTAGTTCAGAGACCCAGTACTTC.

The sample holds many counts of this clonotype. An end of the junction does not agree with germline; a read error may underlie this. V and J are TRBV5-1 and TRBJ2-7, with 7 bases fitting TRBD1. The germline CDR1 and CDR2 sequences are SGHRS and YFSETQ. CDR3 length equals 15 residues. The CDR3 DNA is TGTGCCAGCAGCTTAGCTGGCACAGGGGCCTACGAGCAGTACTTC. As protein: CASSLAGTGAYEQYF.

J is TRBJ2-3 and V is TRBV20-1; 16 bases line up with TRBD2. The CDR3 loop spans 19 amino acids. With 5 bases clipped from V and 8 bases from J, the junction kept 19 bases outside the gene matches. The germline gives CDR1 DFQATT, CDR2 SNEGSKA (reference sequence). The CDR3 coding sequence is TGCAGTGCTCGCCAATCCGGGACTAGCGGGGGGGGACTTTTTATTACGCAGTATTTT. It codes for CSARQSGTSGGGLFITQYF.

This clonotype has a handful of counts. The CDR3 is CASSFRESGELFF. The CDR3 bases are TGCGCCAGCAGCTTTCGGGAATCCGGGGAGCTGTTTTTT. V gene TRBV5-1 combines with J gene TRBJ2-2, with D possibly being TRBD2 (5 bases). V was trimmed by 2 bases and J by 6 bases, leaving 8 bases between them. CDR1 and CDR2 (germline): SGHRS, YFSETQ. The CDR3 is 13 residues long. Drawing the rest from reference TRBV5-1 and TRBJ2-2, the complete variable domain is KAGVTQTPRYLIKTRGQQVTLSCSPISGHRSVSWYQQTPGQGLQFLFEYFSETQRNKGNFPGRFSGRQFSNSRSEMNVSTLELGDSALYLCASSFRESGELFFGEGSRLTVL.

This clonotype was seen a few times. The chain carries TRBV5-1 and TRBJ2-5, with D unclear. The CDR3 is 14 residues long. Germline V gene data show CDR1 as SGHRS and CDR2 as YFSETQ. With 5 bases removed from V and 1 base from J, the gap between germline ends came to 12 bases. The CDR3 nucleotides are TGCGCCAGCAGGTCAGGCACCTTCCAAGAGACCCAGTACTTC. Its protein product is CASRSGTFQETQYF.

This chain connects TRBV11-2 to TRBJ2-4; 7 positions agree with TRBD1. Germline V gene data show CDR1 as SGHAT and CDR2 as FQNNGV. The junction had 13 bases not matched to a gene; V was cut back by 5 bases and J by 0 bases. The CDR3 has 18 residues. In DNA form, the CDR3 reads TGTGCCAGCAGCCGGAACTTGCAGGGGGTTCTAGCCAAAAACATTCAGTACTTC. Its protein is CASSRNLQGVLAKNIQYF. Filled out from reference TRBV11-2 and TRBJ2-4, the complete variable domain reads EAGVAQSPRYKIIEKRQSVAFWCNPISGHATLYWYQQILGQGPKLLIQFQNNGVVDDSQLPKDRFSAERLKGVDSTLKIQPAKLEDSAVYLCASSRNLQGVLAKNIQYFGAGTRLSVL.

There are many counts of this clonotype. The chain employs TRBV3-1 and TRBJ1-2; no firm D call. CDR1 and CDR2 from the germline V gene are LGHDT and YNNKEL (reference sequence). CDR3 length: 12 residues. Trimming removed 1 base from V and 3 bases from J, with 3 bases in between. CDR3 sequence: CASSQGDYGYTF. CDR3 coding DNA: TGTGCCAGCAGCCAAGGAGACTATGGCTACACCTTC.